These 14 T cell receptor beta chains were all obtained from the same sample, sequenced in a study of PD-1 blockade in classical Hodgkin lymphoma. The assay was immunoSEQ multiplex PCR, and TCRdb's table has in-frame clones only and misses some. The sample shows around 70,000 clones, 70% to 75% of them seen only once. Each patient experienced a relapse that followed autologous stem cell transplantation, and brentuximab vedotin exposure varied. Sequenced here: peripheral blood mononuclear cells (PBMCs), sampled before the second cycle of nivolumab. The receptors here all came from a human donor with classical Hodgkin lymphoma.

The CDR3: CASSVGSSGNTIYF. DNA of the CDR3: TGTGCCAGCAGCGTAGGCAGTTCTGGAAACACCATATATTTT. The chain links TRBV9 to TRBJ1-3; D is unclear. Looked up from germline, CDR1 is SGDLS and CDR2 is YYNGEE. The CDR3 runs to 14 residues. Trimming shortened V by 0 bases and J by 1 base, and 5 bases separated the two germline ends.

The DNA of the CDR3 is TGCGCCAGCAGCCGGGACAGGGGGCAGCACGAGCAGTACTTC. Amino acids: CASSRDRGQHEQYF. This chain joins TRBV10-1 and TRBJ2-5; 12 bases are a match to TRBD1. With the DNA end fitting TRBJ2-7 better, the J assignment may be wrong. Germline V gives CDR1 WNHNN, CDR2 SYGVQD (reference sequence). The CDR3 totals 14 residues.

The genes are TRBV6-6 and TRBJ2-5; D possibly corresponds to TRBD2 (5 bases). V lost 5 bases and J lost 1, with 11 bases in between. The V gene's germline CDR1 is MNHNY and CDR2 SVGAGI (reference sequence). The CDR3 consists of 14 residues. CDR3 DNA sequence: TGTGCCAGCAGTCAGGAGGTGGGCCAAGAGACCCAGTACTTC. Its translation: CASSQEVGQETQYF.

J is TRBJ2-1 and V is TRBV5-1; TRBD2 aligns across 9 bases. J gave up 8 bases and V 6 bases, and 15 bases lay outside the gene matches. Germline loops: CDR1 SGHRS, CDR2 YFSETQ. This CDR3 has 16 amino acids. In DNA, the CDR3 is TGCGCCAGCAAAGCTTCGGCGGGAGGGCCCTGGGATGAGCAGTTCTTC. It encodes CASKASAGGPWDEQFF.

This sequence joins TRBV11-2 and TRBJ2-3; TRBD2 aligns across 9 bases. Germline assignment: CDR1 SGHAT and CDR2 FQNNGV. This CDR3 is 17 amino acids long. The CDR3 nucleotides are TGTGCTTCGAGGCGAGCGGGAGGCATTCTTTCCACAGATACGCAGTATTTT. Translating gives CASRRAGGILSTDTQYF.

CDR3 in amino acids: CASPSGRSYEQYF. The CDR3 DNA reads TGTGCCAGCCCAAGCGGGAGGTCCTACGAGCAGTACTTC. The chain employs TRBV6-6 and TRBJ2-7; 9 positions match TRBD2. Germline-derived CDR1 and CDR2 are MNHNY and SVGAGI (reference sequence). V was pared by 8 bases and J by 1 base, with 3 bases of the junction left unmatched. The CDR3 covers 13 residues.

The chain recombines TRBV21-1 with TRBJ1-5. TRBV21-1 represents a pseudogene. The length of the CDR3 is 15 residues. CDR3 DNA: TGTGCCAGCAGCAAAAAGAAGTCAGCATATCAGCCCCAGCATTTT. It yields the protein CASSKKKSAYQPQHF.

This clone has only a few counts. This rearrangement joins TRBV27 to TRBJ1-2; D remains unclear. In germline, CDR1 is MNHEY, CDR2 SMNVEV (reference sequence). Between the trimmed V and J ends, which lost 6 bases and 4 bases, there was a span of 18 bases. The CDR3 length is 15 residues. The CDR3 loop is CASRPVIGGPYGYTF. Written as DNA, the CDR3 is TGTGCCAGCAGACCGGTTATCGGTGGGCCCTATGGCTACACCTTC.

V and J are TRBV7-9 and TRBJ1-4; TRBD1 might be the D (6 bases). The germline V gene encodes CDR1 SEHNR and CDR2 FQNEAQ (reference sequence). The CDR3 length is 14 residues. The V end was cut by 6 bases, the J end by 8 bases, with 16 bases between. The DNA of the CDR3 is TGTGCCAGCAGGAAAAATACAGGGAACGAAAAACTGTTTTTT. Protein product: CASRKNTGNEKLFF.

The V and J genes are TRBV6-6 and TRBJ1-3; no clear D. Trimming took off 7 bases at V and 3 bases at J, with 10 bases between the two ends. CDR3 size: 13 residues. Per the germline V gene, CDR1 is MNHNY and CDR2 is SVGAGI (reference sequence). Written as DNA, the CDR3 is TGTGCCAGCACGCGGGGAGGTGGAAACACCATATATTTT. Residues: CASTRGGGNTIYF.

The genes are TRBV28 and TRBJ2-1; a possible D gene is TRBD1 (6 bases). V lost 3 bases to trimming and J lost 0 bases, with 12 bases between them. CDR3 length: 16 residues. Germline V gene lookup returns CDR1 MDHEN and CDR2 SYDVKM. This CDR3 is CASSLGHSSSYNEQFF. As DNA, the CDR3 is TGTGCCAGCAGTTTGGGACATTCGAGCTCCTACAATGAGCAGTTCTTC.

This clone has just one count. V and J are TRBV10-1 and TRBJ2-5; TRBD1 might be the D (5 bases). CDR3 size: 12 residues. V lost 4 bases, J lost 4 bases, and 7 bases lay in between. Per the germline V gene, CDR1 is WNHNN and CDR2 is SYGVQD (reference sequence). The CDR3 here is CASSVTGETQYF. CDR3 DNA sequence: TGCGCCAGCAGTGTAACAGGAGAGACCCAGTACTTC.

The chain links TRBV27 to TRBJ2-7; D ambiguous. Between the trimmed V and J ends, which lost 5 bases and 0 bases, there was a span of 14 bases. The germline gives CDR1 MNHEY, CDR2 SMNVEV (reference sequence). This CDR3 contains 15 residues. This CDR3 reads CASSPSGISSYEQYF. Here the CDR3 DNA reads TGTGCCAGCAGTCCATCCGGCATTAGCTCCTACGAGCAGTACTTC.

The sample holds a few counts of this clone. The chain employs TRBV20-1 and TRBJ2-3; D is perhaps TRBD2 (6 bases). CDR3 length: 11 residues. Looked up from germline, CDR1 is DFQATT and CDR2 is SNEGSKA (reference sequence). The DNA for the CDR3 is TGCAGCCCGGGGGGCACAGATACGCAGTATTTT. Encoded protein: CSPGGTDTQYF.